The 22 T cell receptor beta chains listed next were all sequenced from one sample in a study of T cell repertoires in cytomegalovirus infection. TCRdb re-called the reads through MiXCR, storing one row per CDR3 protein. The data contain around 530,000 distinct CDR3 sequences, around 27% of them singletons. The specimen sequenced was PBMCs. These receptor sequences come from a human donor in good health (CMV status not recorded). Some clones in this sample may be carry-over from other donors' samples.

Many counts were recorded for this clonotype. The CDR3 spells CASGVSSYNEQFF. The DNA for the CDR3 is TGTGCCAGCGGCGTGAGCTCCTACAATGAGCAGTTCTTC. The chain employs TRBV7-2 and TRBJ2-1; D is unresolved. The ends were cut back, 8 bases at V and 0 bases at J, with 8 bases in the middle. The germline V gene encodes CDR1 SGHTA and CDR2 FQGNSA. There are 13 residues in the CDR3.

The chain joins TRBV2 to TRBJ2-1; 9 bases are shared with TRBD2. V was pared by 4 bases and J by 5 bases, with 6 bases of the junction left unmatched. The CDR3 is 15 amino acids. From germline, CDR1 is SNHLY and CDR2 FYNNEI. CDR3: CASSGGSGSHNEQFF. The CDR3 DNA reads TGTGCCAGCAGTGGGGGTAGCGGGAGCCACAATGAGCAGTTCTTC.

The chain carries TRBV6-2 or TRBV6-3 and TRBJ1-1; no clear D. Trimming removed 5 bases at V and 0 bases at J, with 16 bases between. The CDR3 is 16 residues long. Germline V CDR1 and CDR2: MNHEY, SVGEGT. Here the CDR3 reads CASSPVEGHVNTEAFF. CDR3 sequence (DNA): TGTGCCAGCAGTCCGGTGGAAGGGCATGTGAACACTGAAGCTTTCTTT.

This clonotype was seen a few times. The chain joins TRBV28 to TRBJ2-7; D ambiguous. The V and J ends lost 1 base and 8 bases respectively, with 6 bases between them. The germline gives CDR1 MDHEN, CDR2 SYDVKM. This CDR3 comprises 11 residues. The chain's CDR3 is CASSLLGQQYV. In DNA, the CDR3 is TGTGCCAGCAGTTTATTAGGGCAGCAGTACGTC.

The chain carries TRBV20-1 and TRBJ2-3; no clear D. Germline lookup yields CDR1 DFQATT and CDR2 SNEGSKA (reference sequence). This CDR3 has 16 residues. Between the trimmed V and J ends, which lost 3 bases and 2 bases, there was a span of 18 bases. In DNA, the CDR3 is TGCAGTGCTAGCGCCGAGGTTTGGCCCAACACAGATACGCAGTATTTT. It is translated as CSASAEVWPNTDTQYF.

The chain recombines TRBV6-5 with TRBJ1-2, with D perhaps matching TRBD1 (5 bases). The ends were cut back, 2 bases at V and 6 bases at J, with 13 bases in the middle. The CDR3 loop spans 14 amino acids. The germline V gene encodes CDR1 MNHEY and CDR2 SVGAGI. DNA for the CDR3: TGTGCCAGCAGTTACGGGAGGGGAAGGAATGGCTACACCTTC. Its protein product is CASSYGRGRNGYTF.

This chain connects TRBV20-1 to TRBJ1-5; D is undetermined. Deletions cut 7 bases from V and 2 bases from J, with 3 bases between. The CDR3 sequence is 10 residues long. The germline V gene encodes CDR1 DFQATT and CDR2 SNEGSKA (reference sequence). The CDR3 region has the DNA TGCAGTGTAGGCAATCAGCCCCAGCATTTT. Translated, it gives CSVGNQPQHF.

This sequence joins TRBV20-1 and TRBJ1-1; D is ambiguous. The CDR3 contains 15 residues. Germline lookup yields CDR1 DFQATT and CDR2 SNEGSKA (reference sequence). Trimming cost V 3 bases and J 7 bases, with 21 bases left between them. CDR3 bases: TGCAGTGCTAGGTCCGGCAGCTTTATAACCCTTGAAGCTTTCTTT. Translated, it gives CSARSGSFITLEAFF.

The CDR3 protein is CASSLRPQQETQYF. The CDR3 bases are TGTGCCAGCAGCTTAAGGCCCCAGCAAGAGACCCAGTACTTC. The V and J genes are TRBV7-2 and TRBJ2-5; D is ambiguous. The CDR3 sequence is 14 residues long. Germline CDR1 is SGHTA and CDR2 is FQGNSA. Trimming shortened V by 2 bases and J by 2 bases, and 9 bases separated the two germline ends.

This clonotype was picked up one time. This chain uses TRBV12-3 or TRBV12-4 with TRBJ2-5, with D perhaps matching TRBD2 (7 bases). V lost 3 bases, J lost 2 bases, and 13 bases lay in between. This CDR3 contains 15 residues. In DNA form, the CDR3 reads TGTGCCAGCAGTTTCGGGGGGCTACCACAAGAGACCCAGTACTTC. Amino acid sequence: CASSFGGLPQETQYF.

This clonotype was seen only a few times. The chain recombines TRBV6-6 with TRBJ2-3; D remains ambiguous. V was trimmed by 0 bases and J by 3 bases, leaving 7 bases between them. The CDR3 is made up of 14 amino acids. Germline loops: CDR1 MNHNY, CDR2 SVGAGI (reference sequence). The DNA for the CDR3 is TGTGCCAGCAGTTACTCCCCCGCAACAGATACGCAGTATTTT. Its translation: CASSYSPATDTQYF.

The chain couples TRBV7-8 to TRBJ1-2; perhaps TRBD1 as D (6 bases). The V gene's germline CDR1 is SGHVS and CDR2 FQNEAQ. CDR3 length equals 18 residues. V shed 5 bases and J shed 4 bases, with 26 bases lying between them. CDR3 amino acids: CASSRLPQSGGSGYGYTF. The CDR3 DNA reads as TGTGCCAGCAGCCGTCTCCCCCAAAGTGGGGGCAGCGGCTATGGCTACACCTTC.

The rearrangement uses TRBV13 and TRBJ1-2; no clear D gene. This CDR3 is 12 amino acids long. Looked up from germline, CDR1 is PRHDT and CDR2 is FYEKMQ (reference sequence). V lost 2 bases and J lost 8, with 9 bases in between. CDR3 DNA sequence: TGTGCCAGCAGCTTATTAGTGAGCGGCTACACCTTC. Translating gives CASSLLVSGYTF.

This clonotype occurred many times. The J gene is TRBJ2-1, the V gene TRBV7-2; either TRBD1 or TRBD2 may fit D (7 bases each). Trimming took 11 bases from V and 3 from J, leaving 14 bases between them. The CDR3 extends over 13 amino acids. Germline V lookup: CDR1 SGHTA, CDR2 FQGNSA. CDR3 sequence: CAAGGGIYNEQFF. In nucleotides, the CDR3 is TGTGCCGCAGGGGGGGGTATCTACAATGAGCAGTTCTTC.

V gene TRBV4-1 combines with J gene TRBJ1-1; the D is unclear. The germline gives CDR1 MGHRA, CDR2 YSYEKL. This CDR3 comprises 14 residues. Trimming shortened V by 7 bases and J by 1 base, and 13 bases separated the two germline ends. CDR3 in DNA: TGCGCCAGCACCCGCGGCCGAACGAACACTGAAGCTTTCTTT. Encoded protein: CASTRGRTNTEAFF.

This clonotype appeared many times. The chain employs TRBV7-8 and TRBJ2-1; weak D call: TRBD2 (6 bases). Trimming removed 3 bases from V and 8 bases from J, with 23 bases in between. The germline gives CDR1 SGHVS, CDR2 FQNEAQ. The CDR3 extends over 17 amino acids. The CDR3 bases are TGTGCCAGCAGCTTGTCTGCGGGATACGTCGTGCGGGATGAGCAGTTCTTC. It specifies CASSLSAGYVVRDEQFF.

This sequence joins TRBV7-9 and TRBJ1-1, with D possibly being TRBD1 (6 bases). The V and J ends lost 4 bases and 7 bases respectively, with 13 bases between them. This CDR3 spans 13 amino acids. Germline V CDR1 and CDR2: SEHNR, FQNEAQ (reference sequence). CDR3 residues: CASSSGQLFEAFF. The CDR3 region has the DNA TGTGCCAGCAGCTCAGGACAGCTGTTTGAAGCTTTCTTT.

This clonotype was counted only a few times. The J gene is TRBJ2-7, the V gene TRBV28, with D possibly TRBD2 on 5 matching bases. V dropped 2 bases and J dropped 0 bases, with 8 bases sitting between them. Germline assignment: CDR1 MDHEN and CDR2 SYDVKM. The CDR3 loop spans 14 amino acids. CDR3 sequence (DNA): TGTGCCAGCAGTTTAAGCGGCTTCTCCTACGAGCAGTACTTC. Translated: CASSLSGFSYEQYF.

V and J are TRBV15 and TRBJ2-1; the match to TRBD2 covers 8 bases. With V trimmed by 0 bases and J by 5 bases, 3 bases remained unmatched. CDR1 is LNHNV and CDR2 is YYDKDF in the germline V gene (reference sequence). The length of the CDR3 is 15 residues. The CDR3 nucleotides are TGTGCCACCAGCAGAGAATTACTAGCGGACAATGAGCAGTTCTTC. It encodes CATSRELLADNEQFF.

The chain combines TRBV5-1 with TRBJ2-1; 9 bases align to TRBD2. Germline-derived CDR1 and CDR2 are SGHRS and YFSETQ. V shed 3 bases and J 0 bases; nucleotides not matched to a gene: 10. The length of the CDR3 is 18 residues. In DNA form, the CDR3 reads TGCGCCAGCAGCTCGGGGGTTGTAGCGGGAGTCTCCTACAATGAGCAGTTCTTC. Translating it yields CASSSGVVAGVSYNEQFF.

The chain has TRBV20-1 and TRBJ1-6; the match to TRBD1 covers 7 bases. V lost 7 bases to trimming and J lost 7 bases; unmatched junction nucleotides: 7. From germline, CDR1 is DFQATT and CDR2 SNEGSKA (reference sequence). This CDR3 is built from 13 residues. CDR3 region: CSVAGTENSPLHF. CDR3 in DNA: TGCAGTGTTGCCGGGACAGAAAATTCACCCCTCCACTTT.

A few counts support this clonotype. This chain joins TRBV6-5 and TRBJ2-7, with 8 bases fitting TRBD2. Germline V gene sequence: CDR1 MNHEY, CDR2 SVGAGI. The CDR3 is 14 amino acids. V dropped 7 bases and J dropped 9; count of bases not matched to a gene: 14. The CDR3, as DNA: TGTGCCAGCACCCCGGGAGGGGGGGTACAAAGGCAGTACTTC. Translation gives CASTPGGGVQRQYF.